Listed below are T cell receptor beta chains from one sample, sequenced in a study of T cells in Graves' hyperthyroidism and ophthalmopathy. MiXCR, run by TCRdb on the multiplex PCR reads, gives a single entry per CDR3 protein. The sample records hundreds of thousands of distinct CDR3 sequences, around 38% being singletons. Input material: blood. The receptors derive from a man between 18 and 35 years old with Graves' hyperthyroidism. CDR3s include the opening cysteine and the closing phenylalanine or tryptophan. D genes are given only for firm matches. Rows may omit the clone size; those that give it use once, few, many or a size class.

length: 15; size: -; J: TRBJ1-1; V: TRBV7-9; D: TRBD1; DNA: TGTGCCAGCAGCTGGGACAGGGGGCTCGTCACTGAAGCTTTCTTT; CDR3: CASSWDRGLVTEAFF
length: 16; size: many; J: TRBJ1-5; V: TRBV20-1; D: TRBD1; DNA: TGCAGTGCTAGAGAGGAGACAGGGGGCAGATATCAGCCCCAGCATTTT; CDR3: CSAREETGGRYQPQHF
length: 17; size: -; J: TRBJ2-2; V: TRBV7-8; D: TRBD1; DNA: TGTGCCAGCAGCTCCCTGCTGGGACAGAGGAACACCGGGGAGCTGTTTTTT; CDR3: CASSSLLGQRNTGELFF
length: 12; size: many; J: TRBJ1-5; V: TRBV20-1; D: -; DNA: TGCAGTGCTAGTGACCACAAGCAGCCCCAGCATTTT; CDR3: CSASDHKQPQHF
length: 13; size: -; J: TRBJ2-7; V: TRBV7-6; D: TRBD1; DNA: TGTGCCAGCTTCTCCAACAGGGGGTACGAGCAGTACTTC; CDR3: CASFSNRGYEQYF
length: 13; size: many; J: TRBJ2-5; V: TRBV20-1; D: -; DNA: TGCAGTGCTAGTTGGGGCAGCGAAGAGACCCAGTACTTC; CDR3: CSASWGSEETQYF
length: 13; size: once; J: TRBJ2-7; V: TRBV29-1; D: TRBD2; DNA: TGCAGCGTCGTAGCGGGAGGGCCCTACGAGCAGTACTTC; CDR3: CSVVAGGPYEQYF
length: 14; size: -; J: TRBJ2-5; V: TRBV7-2; D: -; DNA: TGTGCCAGCAACTCCCGCAGGGGCCAAGAGACCCAGTACTTC; CDR3: CASNSRRGQETQYF
length: 15; size: many; J: TRBJ1-6; V: TRBV7-2; D: TRBD1; DNA: TGTGCCAGCAGCTTACATACAGGGGATAATTCACCCCTCCACTTT; CDR3: CASSLHTGDNSPLHF
length: 15; size: -; J: TRBJ2-7; V: TRBV10-3; D: -; DNA: TGTGCCAGCAGGGTCGGGGCGGTGTCATCCTTAGAGCAGTACTTC; CDR3: CASRVGAVSSLEQYF
length: 13; size: few; J: TRBJ2-2; V: TRBV19; D: -; DNA: TGTGCCAGTAGTATAGTTGACACCGGGGAGCTGTTTTTT; CDR3: CASSIVDTGELFF
length: 17; size: few; J: TRBJ2-2; V: TRBV9; D: TRBD2; DNA: TGTGCCAGCAGCACCTCGACTAGCGGGAGAACCACCGGGGAGCTGTTTTTT; CDR3: CASSTSTSGRTTGELFF
length: 14; size: many; J: TRBJ1-5; V: TRBV10-3; D: -; DNA: TGTGCCATCAGTCAGAGAGATAGCAATCAGCCCCAGCATTTT; CDR3: CAISQRDSNQPQHF
length: 15; size: few; J: TRBJ2-5; V: TRBV20-1; D: -; DNA: TGCAGTGCTAGTATCCGAGCGGGTGGGCAAGAGACCCAGTACTTC; CDR3: CSASIRAGGQETQYF
length: 15; size: many; J: TRBJ1-3; V: TRBV7-6; D: -; DNA: TGTGCCAGCAGCCCCCCCAATGCACGGTGGGACACCATATATTTT; CDR3: CASSPPNARWDTIYF
length: 16; size: -; J: TRBJ1-4; V: TRBV12-3/TRBV12-4; D: TRBD1; DNA: TGTGCCAGCAGTTACGGACAGGGACGATACGGGGAAAAACTGTTTTTT; CDR3: CASSYGQGRYGEKLFF
length: 16; size: few; J: TRBJ2-5; V: TRBV5-1; D: -; DNA: TGCGCCAGCAGCCTCTCCCCTAGACATTCTCAAGAGACCCAGTACTTC; CDR3: CASSLSPRHSQETQYF
length: 16; size: -; J: TRBJ1-1; V: TRBV2; D: TRBD1; DNA: TGTGCCAGCACCACCGACGAACAGGGGATGAACACTGAAGCTTTCTTT; CDR3: CASTTDEQGMNTEAFF
length: 15; size: few; J: TRBJ1-1; V: TRBV2; D: TRBD1; DNA: TGTGCCAGCAGACTTATAACAGGGGGGAACACTGAAGCTTTCTTT; CDR3: CASRLITGGNTEAFF
length: 14; size: few; J: TRBJ1-1; V: TRBV20-1; D: TRBD1; DNA: TGCAGTGCTGGAGACAGGGGGCCGAACACTGAAGCTTTCTTT; CDR3: CSAGDRGPNTEAFF
length: 16; size: -; J: TRBJ1-3; V: TRBV7-2; D: -; DNA: TGTGCCAGCAGCTTAGTCGCAGGCCTCTCTGGAAACACCATATATTTT; CDR3: CASSLVAGLSGNTIYF
length: 13; size: many; J: TRBJ2-2; V: TRBV10-2; D: -; DNA: TGCGCCAGCACTGGGCAGAACACCGGGGAGCTGTTTTTT; CDR3: CASTGQNTGELFF
length: 13; size: -; J: TRBJ2-7; V: TRBV20-1; D: -; DNA: TGCAGTGCTAGAGGACTACCGTCCTACGAGCAGTACTTC; CDR3: CSARGLPSYEQYF
length: 14; size: many; J: TRBJ2-5; V: TRBV7-7; D: -; DNA: TGTGCTAGCAGCCATTTTGGTCAACAAGAGACCCAGTACTTC; CDR3: CASSHFGQQETQYF
length: 13; size: -; J: TRBJ1-5; V: TRBV2; D: -; DNA: TGTGCCAGCAGTGGAACCGGACAGCAGCCCCAGCATTTT; CDR3: CASSGTGQQPQHF
length: 13; size: -; J: TRBJ1-2; V: TRBV7-6; D: -; DNA: TGTGCCAGCAGCTCAGCGGGAGCCTATGGCTACACCTTC; CDR3: CASSSAGAYGYTF
length: 12; size: many; J: TRBJ2-7; V: TRBV29-1; D: TRBD1; DNA: TGCAGCGTTGAGTGGGACAGGGGCGAGCAGTACTTC; CDR3: CSVEWDRGEQYF
length: 15; size: few; J: TRBJ2-5; V: TRBV7-8; D: TRBD2; DNA: TGTGCCAGCAGCTTAGACGCGGGGGGGGTAGAGACCCAGTACTTC; CDR3: CASSLDAGGVETQYF
length: 12; size: many; J: TRBJ1-4; V: TRBV2; D: TRBD1; DNA: TGTGCCAGCAGAGGGACAGGGGCCAAACTGTTTTTT; CDR3: CASRGTGAKLFF
length: 13; size: -; J: TRBJ2-7; V: TRBV4-1; D: TRBD1; DNA: TGCGCCAGCAGCCAGGACAGGCACTTCGAGCAGTACTTC; CDR3: CASSQDRHFEQYF
length: 16; size: -; J: TRBJ2-7; V: TRBV7-6; D: -; DNA: TGTGCCAGCAGCTTAGCGCTAAGGGGCAGGGGCTACGAGCAGTACTTC; CDR3: CASSLALRGRGYEQYF
length: 14; size: -; J: TRBJ2-3; V: TRBV4-1; D: -; DNA: TGCGCCAGCACCCCAACGGCGAACACAGATACGCAGTATTTT; CDR3: CASTPTANTDTQYF
length: 18; size: once; J: TRBJ2-5; V: TRBV24-1; D: -; DNA: TGTGCCACCAGTGATCTCTCCCGGGGTACGAGTGAACAAGAGGCCCAGTACTTC; CDR3: CATSDLSRGTSEQEAQYF
length: 14; size: -; J: TRBJ1-1; V: TRBV10-2; D: -; DNA: TGCGCCAGCAGCTTCTCACAGGGTGGGCCTGAAGCTTTCTTT; CDR3: CASSFSQGGPEAFF
length: 13; size: few; J: TRBJ1-1; V: TRBV11-3; D: -; DNA: TGTGCCAGCAGCTCACTCTGGGGAGCGGAAGCTTTCTTT; CDR3: CASSSLWGAEAFF
length: 14; size: -; J: TRBJ2-7; V: TRBV20-1; D: TRBD2; DNA: TGCAGTGCTGACTCGTCTAGCGGGAGTTACGAGCAGTACTTC; CDR3: CSADSSSGSYEQYF
length: 13; size: few; J: TRBJ2-5; V: TRBV7-8; D: -; DNA: TGTGCCAGTTCGGGGCGTTTTCAAGAGACCCAGTACTTC; CDR3: CASSGRFQETQYF
length: 17; size: many; J: TRBJ1-4; V: TRBV25-1; D: -; DNA: TGTGCCAGCAGTGACAGCAGCTCAAACCTCCTTAATGAAAAACTGTTTTTT; CDR3: CASSDSSSNLLNEKLFF
length: 14; size: few; J: TRBJ2-7; V: TRBV2; D: -; DNA: TGTGCCAGCAGTGAACACGCATTTTTCTACGAGCAGTACTTC; CDR3: CASSEHAFFYEQYF
length: 15; size: -; J: TRBJ1-6; V: TRBV5-5; D: TRBD1; DNA: TGTGCCAGCAGCCCTAAGCCTGACAGGGACTCACTCCTCCACTTT; CDR3: CASSPKPDRDSLLHF
length: 17; size: -; J: TRBJ2-5; V: TRBV29-1; D: TRBD2; DNA: TGCAGCGTTGAAGCGGGGTTAGCGGGAGGGTACCAAGAGACCCAGTACTTC; CDR3: CSVEAGLAGGYQETQYF
length: 18; size: many; J: TRBJ1-4; V: TRBV25-1; D: TRBD1; DNA: TGTGCCAGCAGTGCTGGGGACAGCCAATTCCATACTAATGAAAAACTGTTTTTT; CDR3: CASSAGDSQFHTNEKLFF